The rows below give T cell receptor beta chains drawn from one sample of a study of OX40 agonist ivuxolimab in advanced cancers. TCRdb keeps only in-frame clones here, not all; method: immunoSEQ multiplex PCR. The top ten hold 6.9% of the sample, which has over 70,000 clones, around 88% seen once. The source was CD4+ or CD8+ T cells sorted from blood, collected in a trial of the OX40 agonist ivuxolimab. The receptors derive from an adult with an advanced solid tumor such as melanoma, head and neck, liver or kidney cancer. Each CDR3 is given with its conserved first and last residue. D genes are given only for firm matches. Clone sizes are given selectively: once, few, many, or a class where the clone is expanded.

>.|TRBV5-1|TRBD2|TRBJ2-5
TGCGCCAGCAGCTTGGTCTCCTCGGGGGGAGAGACCCAGTACTTC
CASSLVSSGGETQYF
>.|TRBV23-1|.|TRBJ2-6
TGCGCCAGCACCTTCCCCGAAGCCTCCGGGGCCAACGTCCTGACTTTC
CASTFPEASGANVLTF
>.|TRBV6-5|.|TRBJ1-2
TGTGCCAGCAGTTACTCTGCCTCTACACCTGCTGGTGGCTACACCTTC
CASSYSASTPAGGYTF
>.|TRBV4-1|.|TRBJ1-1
TGCGCCAGCAGCCAGGCCCCGGGACCGCCGATGAACACTGAAGCTTTCTTT
CASSQAPGPPMNTEAFF
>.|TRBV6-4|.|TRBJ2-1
TGTGCCAGCAGTGACACGGGACGCGAACTGTTCTTC
CASSDTGRELFF
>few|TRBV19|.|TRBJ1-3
TGTGCCAGCTTTTCTGGGGCCTCTGGAAACACCATATATTTT
CASFSGASGNTIYF
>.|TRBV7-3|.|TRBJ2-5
TGTGCCAGCAGCTCCTCACGACAAGAGACCCAGTACTTC
CASSSSRQETQYF
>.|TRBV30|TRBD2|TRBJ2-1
TGTGCCTTTGGGAGGGCTATCTACAATGAGCAGTTCTTC
CAFGRAIYNEQFF
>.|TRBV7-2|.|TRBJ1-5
TGTGCCAGCAGCTTTCAGTCTGGCAATCAGCCCCAGCATTTT
CASSFQSGNQPQHF
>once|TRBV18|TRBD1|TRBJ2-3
TGTGCCAGCTCACTCGGACAGGGAACGCAGTATTTT
CASSLGQGTQYF
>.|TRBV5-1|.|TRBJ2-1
TGCGCCAGCAGCTTGGACGGGGGCGAGCAGTTCTTC
CASSLDGGEQFF
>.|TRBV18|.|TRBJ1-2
TGTGCCAGCTCACCACGGGCGGATGGGGGCTACACCTTC
CASSPRADGGYTF
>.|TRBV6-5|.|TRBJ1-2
TGTGCCAGCAGTTACGGCAGGCACGTGTATGGCTACACCTTC
CASSYGRHVYGYTF
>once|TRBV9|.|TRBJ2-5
TGTGCCAGCAGCGTAAGGGGAAGGGGAGAGACCCAGTACTTC
CASSVRGRGETQYF
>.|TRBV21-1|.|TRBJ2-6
TGTGCCAGCAGGTACCAGGGAGGGGCCAACGTCCTGACTTTC
CASRYQGGANVLTF
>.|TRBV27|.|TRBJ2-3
TGTGCCAGCTCACGAAAGGCGGGGCAGGTAACAGATACGCAGTATTTT
CASSRKAGQVTDTQYF
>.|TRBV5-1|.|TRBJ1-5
TGCGCCAGCAGCTTGGCCGGGAATAGCAATCAGCCCCAGCATTTT
CASSLAGNSNQPQHF
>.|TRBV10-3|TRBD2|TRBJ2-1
TGTGCCATCAGTGACCGGCCGAGGGGACTAGCGGGGGGGCTCAATGAGCAGTTCTTC
CAISDRPRGLAGGLNEQFF
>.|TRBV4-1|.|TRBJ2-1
TGCGCCAGCAGCCAAACTAGCTTATGGCAAAACTACAATGAGCAGTTCTTC
CASSQTSLWQNYNEQFF
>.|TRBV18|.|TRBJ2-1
TGTGCCAGCTCACCATCACCTAGCGCCCTCAATGAGCAGTTCTTC
CASSPSPSALNEQFF
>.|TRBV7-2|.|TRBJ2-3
TGTGCCAGCAGCTTAAACCACAGAGATACGCAGTATTTT
CASSLNHRDTQYF
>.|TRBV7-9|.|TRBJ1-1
TGTGCCAGCAGCTTAGATCAGGGCACCCTTGAAGCTTTCTTT
CASSLDQGTLEAFF
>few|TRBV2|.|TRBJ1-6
TGTGCCAGCAGCTCCAGGAATTCACCCCTCCACTTT
CASSSRNSPLHF
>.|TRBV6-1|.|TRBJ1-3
TGTGCCAGCAGTTCTACAGGGAACACCATATATTTT
CASSSTGNTIYF
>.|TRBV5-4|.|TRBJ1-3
TGTGCCAGCAGCTTGGGGGGAAACACCATATATTTT
CASSLGGNTIYF
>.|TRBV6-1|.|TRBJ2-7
TGTGCCAGCAGTGAAGTCATCTACGAGCAGTACTTC
CASSEVIYEQYF
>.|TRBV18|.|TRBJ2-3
TGTGCCAGCTCACCACAGAGGGGGGCAGATACGCAGTATTTT
CASSPQRGADTQYF
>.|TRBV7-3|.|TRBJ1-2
TGTGCCAGCAGCTGGACGAACAGGGATGGCTACACCTTC
CASSWTNRDGYTF
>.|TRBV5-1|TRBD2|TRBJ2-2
TGCGCCAGCCTAGCGGGAAGTATGGTGAACACCGGGGAGCTGTTTTTT
CASLAGSMVNTGELFF
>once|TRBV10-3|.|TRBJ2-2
TGTGCCATCGGGGCGTCGGGGGGCCACACCGGGGAGCTGTTTTTT
CAIGASGGHTGELFF
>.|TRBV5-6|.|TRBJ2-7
TGTGCCAGCAGCTTGGATGGCAGGCCCTACGAGCAGTACTTC
CASSLDGRPYEQYF
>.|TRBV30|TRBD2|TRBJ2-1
TGTGCCTGGAGTCGAGGGACTAGCGGCCTTTACAATGAGCAGTTCTTC
CAWSRGTSGLYNEQFF
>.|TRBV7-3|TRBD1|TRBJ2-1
TGTGCCAGCAGCCCTCCTGGACAGGGGGTTGGCAATGAGCAGTTCTTC
CASSPPGQGVGNEQFF
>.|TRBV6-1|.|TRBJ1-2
TGTGCCAGCAAACGTGAAGCGACTTATCCTGGCTACACCTTC
CASKREATYPGYTF
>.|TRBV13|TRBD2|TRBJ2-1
TGTGCCAGCAGCTTAGTGCGGGAGGGCTGCGATGAGCAGTTCTTC
CASSLVREGCDEQFF
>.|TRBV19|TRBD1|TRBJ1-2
TGTGCCAGTACCCGGACAGGGACCCTTAACTATGGCTACACCTTC
CASTRTGTLNYGYTF
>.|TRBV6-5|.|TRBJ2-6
TGTGCCAGCAGGGGTACAGGGACTGGGGCCAACGTCCTGACTTTC
CASRGTGTGANVLTF
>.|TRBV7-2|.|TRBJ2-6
TGTGCCAGCAGCTTAGCGTCAGGAGCTGGGGCCAACGTCCTGACTTTC
CASSLASGAGANVLTF
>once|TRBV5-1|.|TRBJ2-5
TGCGCCAGCAGCTTGGCCAGGGGTGAGACCCAGTACTTC
CASSLARGETQYF